A selection of T cell receptor beta chains follows, all from one sample in a study of cytomegalovirus exposure and HLA in healthy donors. The repertoire was sequenced with immunoSEQ multiplex PCR; TCRdb's copy has only in-frame clones and lacks some. The sample lists over 90,000 clones, around 77% occurring once. The sequencing input was PBMCs. The receptors originated from a woman aged 55 to 70 in good health and CMV-seropositive. The CDR3 runs from the conserved cysteine through the conserved F or W. Fields, in order: D gene, V gene, clone size, J gene, CDR3 length, CDR3 DNA, CDR3 protein. A D gene is named only where the DNA matches it firmly. The size of a clone is reported for some rows only, either as once, few or many, or as a class for expanded clones.

d_gene: NA
v_gene: TRBV5-1
abundance: NA
j_gene: TRBJ2-7
len: 14
CDR3nt: TGCGCCAGCAGCTTGGTACAGGATCCCTACGAGCAGTACTTC
CDR3aa: CASSLVQDPYEQYF

d_gene: NA
v_gene: TRBV5-1
abundance: NA
j_gene: TRBJ2-7
len: 12
CDR3nt: TGCGCCAGCAGGCGAAATACCTACGAGCAGTACTTC
CDR3aa: CASRRNTYEQYF

d_gene: NA
v_gene: TRBV7-2
abundance: once
j_gene: TRBJ1-5
len: 14
CDR3nt: TGTGCCAGCAGCGCCGGTCTAGGCAATCAGCCCCAGCATTTT
CDR3aa: CASSAGLGNQPQHF

d_gene: TRBD1
v_gene: TRBV2
abundance: NA
j_gene: TRBJ1-1
len: 13
CDR3nt: TGTGCCAGCAGGGGGGACAGAAACACTGAAGCTTTCTTT
CDR3aa: CASRGDRNTEAFF

d_gene: NA
v_gene: TRBV5-4
abundance: NA
j_gene: TRBJ2-7
len: 14
CDR3nt: TGTGCCAGCAGCTTGTGGCTAGCCTCCTACGAGCAGTACTTC
CDR3aa: CASSLWLASYEQYF

d_gene: NA
v_gene: TRBV19
abundance: NA
j_gene: TRBJ2-6
len: 16
CDR3nt: TGTGCCAGTAGTATAATCGGCGGAAGTGGGGCCAACGTCCTGACTTTC
CDR3aa: CASSIIGGSGANVLTF

d_gene: TRBD2
v_gene: TRBV9
abundance: NA
j_gene: TRBJ2-7
len: 15
CDR3nt: TGTGCCAGCAGCCCCTCAGGACTAGCATTCTACGAGCAGTACTTC
CDR3aa: CASSPSGLAFYEQYF

d_gene: NA
v_gene: TRBV29-1
abundance: NA
j_gene: TRBJ1-5
len: 13
CDR3nt: TGCAGCGTTTTGACAGGACGCAATCAGCCCCAGCATTTT
CDR3aa: CSVLTGRNQPQHF

d_gene: NA
v_gene: TRBV19
abundance: NA
j_gene: TRBJ1-2
len: 11
CDR3nt: TGTGCCAGTAGGCGGGGACGGGGCTACACCTTC
CDR3aa: CASRRGRGYTF

d_gene: TRBD1
v_gene: TRBV19
abundance: NA
j_gene: TRBJ1-1
len: 16
CDR3nt: TGTGCCAGCTCTACAGGGGCCAGCCTTATGAACACTGAAGCTTTCTTT
CDR3aa: CASSTGASLMNTEAFF